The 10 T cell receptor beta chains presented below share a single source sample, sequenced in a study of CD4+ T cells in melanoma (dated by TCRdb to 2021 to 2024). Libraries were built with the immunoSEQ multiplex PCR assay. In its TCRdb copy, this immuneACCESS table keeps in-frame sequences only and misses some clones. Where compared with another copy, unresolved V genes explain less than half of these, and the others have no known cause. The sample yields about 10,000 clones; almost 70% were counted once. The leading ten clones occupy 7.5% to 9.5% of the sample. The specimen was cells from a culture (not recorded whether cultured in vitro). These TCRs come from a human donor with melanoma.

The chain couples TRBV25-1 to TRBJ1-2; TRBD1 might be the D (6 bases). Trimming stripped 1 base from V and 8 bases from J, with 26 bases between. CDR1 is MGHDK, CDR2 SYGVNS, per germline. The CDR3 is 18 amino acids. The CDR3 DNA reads TGTGCCAGCAGTGAATTCCCCCACAGGGCCGGAGAATCAGGAGGCTACACCTTC. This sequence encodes CASSEFPHRAGESGGYTF.

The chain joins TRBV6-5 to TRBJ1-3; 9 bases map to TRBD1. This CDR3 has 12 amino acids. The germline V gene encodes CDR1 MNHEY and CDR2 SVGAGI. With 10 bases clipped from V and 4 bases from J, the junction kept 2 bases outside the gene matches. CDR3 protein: CATGTGGNTIYF. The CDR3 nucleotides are TGTGCCACCGGGACAGGGGGAAACACCATATATTTT.

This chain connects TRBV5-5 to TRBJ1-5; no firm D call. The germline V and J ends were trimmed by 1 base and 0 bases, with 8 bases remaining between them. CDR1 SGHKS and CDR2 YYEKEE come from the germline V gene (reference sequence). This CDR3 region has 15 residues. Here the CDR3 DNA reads TGTGCCAGCAGCTTGAATGGGATTAGCAATCAGCCCCAGCATTTT. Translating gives CASSLNGISNQPQHF. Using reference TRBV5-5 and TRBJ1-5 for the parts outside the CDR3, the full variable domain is DAGVTQSPTHLIKTRGQQVTLRCSPISGHKSVSWYQQVLGQGPQFIFQYYEKEERGRGNFPDRFSARQFPNYSSELNVNALLLGDSALYLCASSLNGISNQPQHFGDGTRLSIL.

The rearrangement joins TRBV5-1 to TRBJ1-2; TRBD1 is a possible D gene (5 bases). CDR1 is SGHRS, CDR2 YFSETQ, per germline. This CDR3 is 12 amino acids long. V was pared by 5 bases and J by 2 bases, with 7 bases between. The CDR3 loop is CASRQENYGYTF. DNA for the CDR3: TGCGCCAGCAGACAGGAGAACTATGGCTACACCTTC.

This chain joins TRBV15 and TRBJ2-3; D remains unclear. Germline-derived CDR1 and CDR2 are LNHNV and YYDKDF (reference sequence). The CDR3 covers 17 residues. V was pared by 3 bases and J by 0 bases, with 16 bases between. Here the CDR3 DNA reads TGTGCCACCAGCAGCCTCTGGATGGCGACTAGCACAGATACGCAGTATTTT. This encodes CATSSLWMATSTDTQYF.

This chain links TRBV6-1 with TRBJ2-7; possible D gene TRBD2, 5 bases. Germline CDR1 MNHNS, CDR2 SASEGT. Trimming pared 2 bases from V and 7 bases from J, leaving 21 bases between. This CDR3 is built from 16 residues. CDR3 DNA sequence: TGTGCCAGCAGTGAAAGTAATCGGGGTATTGTTCGGGAGCAGTACTTC. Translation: CASSESNRGIVREQYF.

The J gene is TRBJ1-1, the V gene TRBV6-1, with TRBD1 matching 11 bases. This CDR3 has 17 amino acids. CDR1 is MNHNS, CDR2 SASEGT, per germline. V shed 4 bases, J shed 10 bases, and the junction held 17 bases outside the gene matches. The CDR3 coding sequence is TGTGCCAGCAGTGCTTCAAGAGGTCTCGGGACAGGGGGTGGAGCTTTCTTT. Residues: CASSASRGLGTGGGAFF.

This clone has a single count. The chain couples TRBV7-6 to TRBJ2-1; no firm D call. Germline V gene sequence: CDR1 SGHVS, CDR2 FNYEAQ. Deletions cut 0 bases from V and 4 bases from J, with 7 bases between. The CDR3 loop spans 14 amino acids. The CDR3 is CASSLAAGYNEQFF. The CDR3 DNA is TGTGCCAGCAGCTTAGCGGCCGGGTACAATGAGCAGTTCTTC.

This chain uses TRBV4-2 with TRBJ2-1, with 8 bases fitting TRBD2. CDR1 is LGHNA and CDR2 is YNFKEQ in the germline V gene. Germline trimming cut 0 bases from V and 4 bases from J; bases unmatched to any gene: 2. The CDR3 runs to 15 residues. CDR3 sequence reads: CASSQDERGYNEQFF. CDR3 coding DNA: TGTGCCAGCAGCCAAGATGAGCGGGGGTACAATGAGCAGTTCTTC.

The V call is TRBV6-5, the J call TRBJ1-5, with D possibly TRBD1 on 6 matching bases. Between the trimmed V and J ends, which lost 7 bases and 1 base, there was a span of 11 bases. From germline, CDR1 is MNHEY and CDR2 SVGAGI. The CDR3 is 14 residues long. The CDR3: CASNPDRSNQPQHF. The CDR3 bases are TGTGCCAGCAATCCGGACAGAAGCAATCAGCCCCAGCATTTT.